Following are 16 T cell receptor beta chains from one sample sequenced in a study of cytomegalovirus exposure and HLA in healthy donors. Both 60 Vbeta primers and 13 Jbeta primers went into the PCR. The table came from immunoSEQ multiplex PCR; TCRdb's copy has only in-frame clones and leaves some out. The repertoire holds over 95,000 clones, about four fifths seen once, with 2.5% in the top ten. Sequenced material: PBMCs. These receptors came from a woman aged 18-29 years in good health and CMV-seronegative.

CDR3 DNA sequence: TGTGCCAGCAGCTTGTGGGGTTATACAGGGTTCGGCAATCAGCCCCAGCATTTT. Its translation is CASSLWGYTGFGNQPQHF. V is TRBV5-5 and J is TRBJ1-5, with D maybe TRBD1 (6 bases). Germline V gene data show CDR1 as SGHKS and CDR2 as YYEKEE (reference sequence). V gave up 1 base and J gave up 2 bases, with 19 bases separating them. The CDR3 runs 18 residues. Full variable domain (missing parts from reference TRBV5-5 and TRBJ1-5): DAGVTQSPTHLIKTRGQQVTLRCSPISGHKSVSWYQQVLGQGPQFIFQYYEKEERGRGNFPDRFSARQFPNYSSELNVNALLLGDSALYLCASSLWGYTGFGNQPQHFGDGTRLSIL.

CDR3 nucleotides: TGTGCCACCAGCAGGGCGGGCGGGAGGGCCCGTGAGCAGTTCTTC. This sequence encodes CATSRAGGRAREQFF. V usage is TRBV15 and J usage is TRBJ2-1; TRBD2 matches at 9 bases. The V gene end was trimmed by 3 bases and the J gene end by 9 bases; junction bases not matched to a gene: 9. From germline, CDR1 is LNHNV and CDR2 YYDKDF (reference sequence). The CDR3 contains 15 residues.

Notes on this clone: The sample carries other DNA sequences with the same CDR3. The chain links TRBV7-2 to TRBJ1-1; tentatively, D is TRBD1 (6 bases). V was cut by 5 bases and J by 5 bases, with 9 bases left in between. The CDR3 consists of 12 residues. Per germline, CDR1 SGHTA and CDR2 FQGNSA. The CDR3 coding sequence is TGTGCCAGCAGCCTGGGGGCGACTGAAGCTTTCTTT. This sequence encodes CASSLGATEAFF.

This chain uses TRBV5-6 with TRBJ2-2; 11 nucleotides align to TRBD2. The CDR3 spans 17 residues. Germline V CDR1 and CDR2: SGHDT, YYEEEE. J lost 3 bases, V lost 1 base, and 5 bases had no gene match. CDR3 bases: TGTGCCAGCAGCTTGAAGGGACTAGCGGTCTACACCGGGGAGCTGTTTTTT. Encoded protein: CASSLKGLAVYTGELFF.

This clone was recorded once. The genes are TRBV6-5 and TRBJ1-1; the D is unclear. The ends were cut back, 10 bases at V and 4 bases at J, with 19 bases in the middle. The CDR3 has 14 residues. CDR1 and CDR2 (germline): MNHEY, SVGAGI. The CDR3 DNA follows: TGTGCCACCGATCCGGGTTCTTCGTTCACTGAAGCTTTCTTT. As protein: CATDPGSSFTEAFF.

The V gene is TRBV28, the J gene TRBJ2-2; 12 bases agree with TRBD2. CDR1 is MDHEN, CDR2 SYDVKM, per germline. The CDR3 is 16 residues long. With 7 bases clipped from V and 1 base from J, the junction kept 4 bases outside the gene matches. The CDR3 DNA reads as TGTGCCAGCACCTTGGGACTAGCGGGGAACACCGGGGAGCTGTTTTTT. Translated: CASTLGLAGNTGELFF.

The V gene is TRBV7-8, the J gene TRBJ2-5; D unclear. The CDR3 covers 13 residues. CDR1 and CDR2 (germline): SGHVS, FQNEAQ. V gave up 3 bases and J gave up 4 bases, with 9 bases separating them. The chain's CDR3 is CASSFGEAETQYF. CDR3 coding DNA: TGTGCCAGCAGCTTTGGAGAGGCAGAGACCCAGTACTTC.

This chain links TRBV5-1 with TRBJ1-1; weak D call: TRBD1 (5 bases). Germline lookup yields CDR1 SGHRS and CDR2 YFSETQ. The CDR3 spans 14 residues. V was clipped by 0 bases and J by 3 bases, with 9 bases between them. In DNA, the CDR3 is TGCGCCAGCAGCTTGGGACAGTGGGACACTGAAGCTTTCTTT. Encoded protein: CASSLGQWDTEAFF.

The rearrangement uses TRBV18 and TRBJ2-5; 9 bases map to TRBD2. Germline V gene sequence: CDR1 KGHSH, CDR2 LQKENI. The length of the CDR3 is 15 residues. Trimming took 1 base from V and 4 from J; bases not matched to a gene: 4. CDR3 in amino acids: CASSPLAGEGETQYF. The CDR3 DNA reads TGTGCCAGCTCACCACTAGCGGGAGAAGGAGAGACCCAGTACTTC.

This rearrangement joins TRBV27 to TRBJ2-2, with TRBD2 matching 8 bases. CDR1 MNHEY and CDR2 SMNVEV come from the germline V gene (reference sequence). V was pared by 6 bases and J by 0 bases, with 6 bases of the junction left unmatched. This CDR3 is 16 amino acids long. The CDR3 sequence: CASRKREGANTGELFF. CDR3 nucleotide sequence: TGTGCCAGCAGAAAACGGGAGGGGGCGAACACCGGGGAGCTGTTTTTT.

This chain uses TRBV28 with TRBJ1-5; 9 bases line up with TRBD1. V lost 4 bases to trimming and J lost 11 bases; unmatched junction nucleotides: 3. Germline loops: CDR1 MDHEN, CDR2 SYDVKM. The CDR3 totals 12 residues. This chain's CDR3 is CASSYRQGAQHF. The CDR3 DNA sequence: TGTGCCAGCAGTTACCGACAGGGGGCCCAGCATTTT.

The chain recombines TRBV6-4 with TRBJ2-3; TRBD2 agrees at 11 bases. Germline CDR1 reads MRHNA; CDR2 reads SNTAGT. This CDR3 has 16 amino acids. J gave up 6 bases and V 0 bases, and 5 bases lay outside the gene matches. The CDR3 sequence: CASSDSSLAGGDTQYF. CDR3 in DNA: TGTGCCAGCAGTGACTCGAGTCTAGCGGGAGGTGATACGCAGTATTTT.

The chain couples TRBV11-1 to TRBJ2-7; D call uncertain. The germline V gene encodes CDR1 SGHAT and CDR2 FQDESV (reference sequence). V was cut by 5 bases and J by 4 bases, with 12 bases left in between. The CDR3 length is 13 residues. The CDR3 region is CASSLGQIYEQYF. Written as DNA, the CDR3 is TGTGCCAGCAGCCTAGGCCAGATTTACGAGCAGTACTTC.

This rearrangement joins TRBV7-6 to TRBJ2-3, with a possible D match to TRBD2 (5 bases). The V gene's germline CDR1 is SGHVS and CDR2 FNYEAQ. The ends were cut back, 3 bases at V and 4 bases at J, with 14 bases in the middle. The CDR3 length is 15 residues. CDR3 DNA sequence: TGTGCCAGCAGCTTGATTCGGCCGGGATCAGATACGCAGTATTTT. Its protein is CASSLIRPGSDTQYF.

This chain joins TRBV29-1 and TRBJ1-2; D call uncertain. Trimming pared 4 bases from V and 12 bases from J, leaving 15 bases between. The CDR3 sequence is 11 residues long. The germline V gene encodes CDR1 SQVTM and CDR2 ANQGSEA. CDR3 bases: TGCAGCGTTGTCGTAGAACCGCCGAACACCTTC. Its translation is CSVVVEPPNTF.

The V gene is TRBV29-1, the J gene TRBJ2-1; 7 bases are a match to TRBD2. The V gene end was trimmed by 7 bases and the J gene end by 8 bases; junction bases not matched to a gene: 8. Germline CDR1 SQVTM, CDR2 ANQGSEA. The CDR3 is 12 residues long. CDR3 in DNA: TGCAGCGCAGACGGACTAGATTATGAGCAGTTCTTC. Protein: CSADGLDYEQFF.